Included here is one TCR beta chain sequence, with context. The antigen is unknown. Between the trimmed V and J ends, which lost 4 bases and 2 bases, there was a span of 13 bases. CDR1 SGHRS and CDR2 YFSETQ come from the germline V gene. The CDR3 covers 15 residues. Assay used: immunoSEQ multiplex PCR; TCRdb lists only in-frame clones, some missing. Among 300,000 or so clones listed, roughly 70% were seen once. These data originate in a study of shared clonotypes between healthy human individuals. Study-level findings and limits: The authors expected sequencing depth to affect clonotype sharing among donors.

This clonotype was sampled from a man aged 30-40 years in good health. Sequenced input: memory CD4+ T cells sorted from blood. As to subset: CD45RA-negative fraction. The V and J genes are TRBV5-1 and TRBJ2-1; the D call may be TRBD1 or TRBD2 (5 bases each). The CDR3 spells CASSVGTGTYNEQFF. The CDR3 DNA reads TGCGCCAGCAGCGTGGGGACCGGCACCTACAATGAGCAGTTCTTC.